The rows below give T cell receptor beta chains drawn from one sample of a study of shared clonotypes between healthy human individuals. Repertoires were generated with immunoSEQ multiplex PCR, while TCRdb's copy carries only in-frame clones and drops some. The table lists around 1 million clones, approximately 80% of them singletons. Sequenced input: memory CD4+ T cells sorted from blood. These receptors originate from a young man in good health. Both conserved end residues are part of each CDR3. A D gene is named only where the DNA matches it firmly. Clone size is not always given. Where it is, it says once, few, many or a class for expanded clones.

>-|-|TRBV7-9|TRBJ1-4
TGTGCCAGCAGCTTAGCTGTCAGGGGAAATGAAAAACTGTTTTTT
CASSLAVRGNEKLFF
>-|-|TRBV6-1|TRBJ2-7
TGTGCCAGCAACTATGGGTACGAGCAGTACTTC
CASNYGYEQYF
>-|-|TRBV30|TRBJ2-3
TGTGCCTGGAGTGCAAGACAGCTCACGCAGTATTTT
CAWSARQLTQYF
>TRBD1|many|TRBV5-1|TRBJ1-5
TGCGCCAGCAGCCCAGGGACAGGGGGTTCTCAGCCCCAGCATTTT
CASSPGTGGSQPQHF
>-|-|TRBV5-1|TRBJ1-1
TGCGCCAGCAGCTCCCCCCCGGGTGGAGGAGCTTTCTTT
CASSSPPGGGAFF
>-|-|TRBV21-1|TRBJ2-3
TGTGCCAGCATACGAAACAGCGGGAGAAGCACAGATACGCAGTATTTT
CASIRNSGRSTDTQYF
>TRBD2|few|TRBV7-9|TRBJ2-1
TGTGCCAGCAGCAATGGGACTAGCGGGAGCTATGAGCAGTTCTTC
CASSNGTSGSYEQFF
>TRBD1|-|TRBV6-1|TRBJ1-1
TGTGCCAGCAGTTCCTGGACAGGTTCAGGGGCTTTCTTT
CASSSWTGSGAFF
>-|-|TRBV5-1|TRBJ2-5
TGCGCCAGCAGCTCGGGGCGGACAGAGAGTGGTGAGACCCAGTACTTC
CASSSGRTESGETQYF
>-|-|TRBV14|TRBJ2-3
TGTGCCAGCAGCCTCCTTATGACAGATACGCAGTATTTT
CASSLLMTDTQYF
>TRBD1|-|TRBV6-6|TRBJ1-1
TGCGCCAGCAGTGACGCGACAGGGAGTACTGAAGCTTTCTTT
CASSDATGSTEAFF
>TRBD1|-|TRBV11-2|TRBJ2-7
TGTGCCAGCAGTTCAGTAACAGGGGGCTTCTACGAGCAGTACTTC
CASSSVTGGFYEQYF
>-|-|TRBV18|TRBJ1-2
TGTGCCAGCTCACCATCACCCCAAGCTAACTATGGCTACACCTTC
CASSPSPQANYGYTF
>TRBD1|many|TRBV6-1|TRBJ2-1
TGTGCCAGCAGTACTGGGACAGGTAGTGGGGGTGAGCAGTTCTTC
CASSTGTGSGGEQFF
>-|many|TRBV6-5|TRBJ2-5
TGTGCCAGCAGTTACTGGGGGGAGACCCAGTACTTC
CASSYWGETQYF
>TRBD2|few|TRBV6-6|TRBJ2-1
TGTGCCAGCAAACGGGAGGGCCATGGGGATGAGCAGTTCTTC
CASKREGHGDEQFF